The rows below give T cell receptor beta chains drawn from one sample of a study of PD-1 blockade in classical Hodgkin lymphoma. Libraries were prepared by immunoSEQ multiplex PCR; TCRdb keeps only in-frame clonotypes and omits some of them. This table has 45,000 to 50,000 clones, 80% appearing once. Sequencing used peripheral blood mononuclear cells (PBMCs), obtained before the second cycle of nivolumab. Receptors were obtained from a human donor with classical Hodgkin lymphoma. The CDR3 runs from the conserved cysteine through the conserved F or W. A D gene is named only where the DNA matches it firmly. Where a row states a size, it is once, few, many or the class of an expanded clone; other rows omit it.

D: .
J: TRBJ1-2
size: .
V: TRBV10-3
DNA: TGTGCCATCAGTGAGCCGTATCTCCTTCTAAACTATGGCTACACCTTC
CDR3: CAISEPYLLLNYGYTF

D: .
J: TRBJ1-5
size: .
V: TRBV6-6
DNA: TGTGCCAGCAGAGGGGCAAGCCAGCCCCAGCATTTT
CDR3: CASRGASQPQHF

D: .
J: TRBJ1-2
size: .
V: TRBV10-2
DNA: TGCGCCAGCAGTGAGTCGATAGGTCAGGCGGTTGGCTACACCTTC
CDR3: CASSESIGQAVGYTF

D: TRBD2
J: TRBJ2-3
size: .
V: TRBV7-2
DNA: TGTGCCAGCAGCTTACGGGGGGGCCGGGCAGATACGCAGTATTTT
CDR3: CASSLRGGRADTQYF

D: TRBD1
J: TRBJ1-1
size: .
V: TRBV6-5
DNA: TGTGCCAGCAGGAGGGACAGCCAACCTTACACTGAAGCTTTCTTT
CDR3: CASRRDSQPYTEAFF

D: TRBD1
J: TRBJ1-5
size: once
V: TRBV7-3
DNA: TGTGCCAGCAGCTCGGGACAGGGCATCAAACAGCCCCAGCATTTT
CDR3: CASSSGQGIKQPQHF

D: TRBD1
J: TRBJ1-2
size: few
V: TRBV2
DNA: TGTGCCAGCAGTAAGGACAGGGGGGATAACTATGGCTACACCTTC
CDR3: CASSKDRGDNYGYTF

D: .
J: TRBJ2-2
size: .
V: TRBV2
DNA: TGTGCCAGCAGTGAAGATCGGGTCACCGGGGAGCTGTTTTTT
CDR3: CASSEDRVTGELFF

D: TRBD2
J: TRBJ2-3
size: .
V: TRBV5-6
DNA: TGTGCCAGCAGCGTAGGAGCGGGGGGGCTAACAGATACGCAGTATTTT
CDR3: CASSVGAGGLTDTQYF

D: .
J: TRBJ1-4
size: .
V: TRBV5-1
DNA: TGCGCCAGCAGCTTGGGAAGTAAAGAAAAACTGTTTTTT
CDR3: CASSLGSKEKLFF

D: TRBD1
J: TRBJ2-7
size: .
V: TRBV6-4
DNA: TGTGCCAGCAGTGTCGAGAGGACAGGCGGCTACGAGCAGTACTTC
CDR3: CASSVERTGGYEQYF

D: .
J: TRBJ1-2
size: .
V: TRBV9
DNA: TGTGCCAGCAGCGTAGGTGTCAGGGTGGACTATGGCTACACCTTC
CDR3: CASSVGVRVDYGYTF

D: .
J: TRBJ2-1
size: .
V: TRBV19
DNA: TGTGCCAGTAGGACTTATGGCAACGTAAACAATGAGCAGTTCTTC
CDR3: CASRTYGNVNNEQFF

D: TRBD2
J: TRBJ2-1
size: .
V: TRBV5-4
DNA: TGTGCCAGCAGCTTGTCTCGGGGGGGCGGGTACAATGAGCAGTTCTTC
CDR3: CASSLSRGGGYNEQFF

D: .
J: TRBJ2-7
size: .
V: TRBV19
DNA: TGTGCCAGTAGTAGGGGACTGAGCTCCTACGAGCAGTACTTC
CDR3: CASSRGLSSYEQYF

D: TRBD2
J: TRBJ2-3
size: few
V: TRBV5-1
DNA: TGCGCCAGCAGCCCCCGTGGCGGGAGGGTTGGAGATACGCAGTATTTT
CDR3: CASSPRGGRVGDTQYF

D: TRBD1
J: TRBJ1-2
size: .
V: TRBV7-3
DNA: TGTGCCAGCAGCTTAGGGGGACAGGGCTCTAACTATGGCTACACCTTC
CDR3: CASSLGGQGSNYGYTF

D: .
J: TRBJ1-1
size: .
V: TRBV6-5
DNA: TGTGCCAGCAGAGTACAGGGTCTCACTGAAGCTTTCTTT
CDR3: CASRVQGLTEAFF

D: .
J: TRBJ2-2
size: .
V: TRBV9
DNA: TGTGCCAGCAGGGTCCTTTGGGGCGGGAACACCGGGGAGCTGTTTTTT
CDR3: CASRVLWGGNTGELFF

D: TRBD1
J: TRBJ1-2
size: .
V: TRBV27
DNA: TGTGCCAGCAGTTCAAGACAGGGTCGAGGAGGCTACACCTTC
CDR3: CASSSRQGRGGYTF

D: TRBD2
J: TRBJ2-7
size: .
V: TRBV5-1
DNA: TGCGCCAGCAGGGGTGGCGGTCTAGCGGACTCCTACGAGCAGTACTTC
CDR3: CASRGGGLADSYEQYF

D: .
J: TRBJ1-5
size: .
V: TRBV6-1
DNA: TGTGCCAGCAGTGATGGGGGTATGGCCCAGCATTTT
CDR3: CASSDGGMAQHF

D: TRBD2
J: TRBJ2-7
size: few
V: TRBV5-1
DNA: TGCGCCAGCAGCTTGGTAGCCGGGACTAGCGGGTACGAGCAGTACTTC
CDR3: CASSLVAGTSGYEQYF

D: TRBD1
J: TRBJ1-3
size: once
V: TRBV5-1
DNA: TGCGCCAGCAGCCCGGCTGACAGGGTCTCTGGAAACACCATATATTTT
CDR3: CASSPADRVSGNTIYF

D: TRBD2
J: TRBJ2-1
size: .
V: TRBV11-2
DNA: TGTGCCAGCAGCTTAGATGGCCTAGCGGGGGACTACAATGAGCAGTTCTTC
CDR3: CASSLDGLAGDYNEQFF

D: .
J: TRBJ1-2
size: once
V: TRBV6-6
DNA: TGTGCCAGCAGTCCTGTCGACCGGGGGCCTAACTATGGCTACACCTTC
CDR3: CASSPVDRGPNYGYTF

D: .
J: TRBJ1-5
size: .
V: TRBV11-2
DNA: TGTGCCAGCAGCTTTGAGTCCTATAGCAATCAGCCCCAGCATTTT
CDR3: CASSFESYSNQPQHF

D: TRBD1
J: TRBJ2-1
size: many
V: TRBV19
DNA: TGTGCCAGTAGTAGACAGGGTTACAATGAGCAGTTCTTC
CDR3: CASSRQGYNEQFF

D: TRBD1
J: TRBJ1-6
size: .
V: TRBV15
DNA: TGTGCCACCAGCAGTGGTCGGGCACAGGGGGGCCCTATTAATTCACCCCTCCACTTT
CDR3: CATSSGRAQGGPINSPLHF

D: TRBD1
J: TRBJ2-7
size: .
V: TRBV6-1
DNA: TGTGCCAGCAGTGGATGGACAGGGGTTGCCGAGCAGTACTTC
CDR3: CASSGWTGVAEQYF

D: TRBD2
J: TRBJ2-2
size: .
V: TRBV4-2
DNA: TGTGCCAGCAGCCAAGCGTCCGGGGGGGCCCACACCGGGGAGCTGTTTTTT
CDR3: CASSQASGGAHTGELFF

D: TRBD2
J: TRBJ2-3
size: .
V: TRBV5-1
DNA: TGCGCCAGCAGCTCGGGACTAGCGGGATTCGGGAGTGGCACAGATACGCAGTATTTT
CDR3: CASSSGLAGFGSGTDTQYF

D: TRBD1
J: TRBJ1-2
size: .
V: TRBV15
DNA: TGTGCCACCAGCAGAGATTACAGGGACAGCCTCTATGGCTACACCTTC
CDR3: CATSRDYRDSLYGYTF

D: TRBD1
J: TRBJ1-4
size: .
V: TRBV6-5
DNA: TGTGCCAGCAGTACGGGGACAGGGAGAGGAAAACTGTTTTTT
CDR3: CASSTGTGRGKLFF

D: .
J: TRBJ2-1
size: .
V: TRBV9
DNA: TGTGCCAGCAGCGGGCTAGACGGGGGGCGAAATGAGCAGTTCTTC
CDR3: CASSGLDGGRNEQFF

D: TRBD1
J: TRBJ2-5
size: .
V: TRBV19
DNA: TGTGCCAGTAGTCCCAGAGTAGGGGGCGATCGGGAGACCCAGTACTTC
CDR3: CASSPRVGGDRETQYF

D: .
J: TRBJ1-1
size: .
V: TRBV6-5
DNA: TGTGCCAGCAGTTACGGGACGGCCCACACTGAAGCTTTCTTT
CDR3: CASSYGTAHTEAFF

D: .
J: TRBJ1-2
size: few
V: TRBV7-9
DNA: TGTGCCAGCAGCTTAGAGGGGCACTTTAAGGGCTACACCTTC
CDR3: CASSLEGHFKGYTF